This T cell receptor (beta chain) was obtained from a study of blood T cell repertoires in COVID-19. Sequencing used immunoSEQ multiplex PCR; TCRdb keeps in-frame clones, though not all of them. The sample lists approximately 300,000 clones, 86% occurring once. This CDR3 has 14 residues. With 4 bases clipped from V and 4 bases from J, the junction kept 8 bases outside the gene matches. Germline loops: CDR1 SGHTS, CDR2 YDEGEE. Sequencing used peripheral blood. V and J are TRBV5-8 and TRBJ2-7, with TRBD1 identical over 7 bases. The sequence was collected from a woman aged 45-65 years with acute or convalescent COVID-19. The CDR3 here is CASSPRQGKYEQYF. In DNA form, the CDR3 reads TGTGCCAGCAGCCCAAGACAGGGCAAGTACGAGCAGTACTTC.